The 12 T cell receptor beta chains listed next were all sequenced from one sample in a study of cytomegalovirus exposure and HLA in healthy donors. The repertoire was sequenced with immunoSEQ multiplex PCR; TCRdb's copy has only in-frame clones and lacks some. The sample has about 250,000 clones, roughly 84% seen once. The sequenced sample was PBMCs. The receptors derive from a man aged 18 to 29 in good health and CMV-seropositive.

This chain links TRBV27 with TRBJ2-2; 8 bases are shared with TRBD1. Losses at the gene ends were 5 bases for V and 4 bases for J; bases not matched to a gene: 3. Germline V CDR1 and CDR2: MNHEY, SMNVEV (reference sequence). The CDR3 length is 14 residues. DNA of the CDR3: TGTGCCAGCAGTGGACAGGGTCGCACCGGGGAGCTGTTTTTT. Translated, it gives CASSGQGRTGELFF.

V gene TRBV27 combines with J gene TRBJ1-3, with D unclear. V dropped 6 bases and J dropped 6 bases, with 12 bases sitting between them. The length of the CDR3 is 13 residues. CDR1 and CDR2 (germline): MNHEY, SMNVEV (reference sequence). The CDR3 region has the DNA TGTGCCAGCAGCTCGCGGTGGGAAAACACCATATATTTT. It specifies CASSSRWENTIYF.

This chain connects TRBV5-6 to TRBJ1-4, with D unclear. This CDR3 has 15 amino acids. V dropped 6 bases and J dropped 0 bases, with 12 bases sitting between them. CDR1 is SGHDT, CDR2 YYEEEE, per germline. CDR3 DNA: TGTGCCAGCACCTTCTCAGGAGCAACTAATGAAAAACTGTTTTTT. Translating it yields CASTFSGATNEKLFF.

The gene calls are TRBV4-1 and TRBJ1-1; 7 bases fit TRBD1. CDR1 is MGHRA and CDR2 is YSYEKL in the germline V gene. The J segment lost 4 bases and the V segment lost 0 bases, leaving 5 bases of the junction unmatched. CDR3 length: 15 residues. The CDR3 sequence is CASSQDQGDFTEAFF. CDR3 coding DNA: TGCGCCAGCAGCCAAGATCAGGGGGATTTCACTGAAGCTTTCTTT.

This chain joins TRBV9 and TRBJ2-7; D is undetermined. Trimming shortened V by 4 bases and J by 2 bases, and 13 bases separated the two germline ends. Germline CDR1 and CDR2: SGDLS and YYNGEE. The CDR3 has 14 residues. This CDR3 is CASSPSPVTYEQYF. CDR3 nucleotide sequence: TGTGCCAGCAGCCCCTCCCCGGTAACCTACGAGCAGTACTTC. The full variable domain, rest sourced from reference TRBV9 and TRBJ2-7, is DSGVTQTPKHLITATGQRVTLRCSPRSGDLSVYWYQQSLDQGLQFLIQYYNGEERAKGNILERFSAQQFPDLHSELNLSSLELGDSALYFCASSPSPVTYEQYFGPGTRLTVT.

This chain connects TRBV11-2 to TRBJ2-1; D gene ambiguous. CDR3 length equals 12 residues. The V gene lost 5 bases and the J gene lost 5 bases, with 7 bases spanning the gap. CDR1 and CDR2 (germline): SGHAT, FQNNGV. The CDR3 sequence is CASSLLHNEQFF. CDR3 bases: TGTGCCAGCAGCCTACTACACAATGAGCAGTTCTTC.

The chain recombines TRBV5-1 with TRBJ2-7; 7 bases align to TRBD2. V lost 6 bases to trimming and J lost 5 bases; unmatched junction nucleotides: 11. The CDR3 spans 14 residues. The germline V gene has CDR1 SGHRS and CDR2 YFSETQ. The chain's CDR3 is CASTLGGTGDEQYF. In DNA, the CDR3 is TGCGCCAGCACCCTGGGGGGGACCGGCGACGAGCAGTACTTC.

The gene calls are TRBV5-1 and TRBJ2-1, with a weak D call TRBD2 (6 bases). V lost 1 base, J lost 1 base, and 12 bases lay in between. Germline values: CDR1 SGHRS, CDR2 YFSETQ. The CDR3 runs to 16 residues. CDR3 residues: CASSLIGSRSYNEQFF. In DNA, the CDR3 is TGCGCCAGCAGCTTGATCGGGAGTAGGTCCTACAATGAGCAGTTCTTC.

The CDR3 region has the DNA TGTGCCAGCAGTTACTGGCCCCCGAACACCGGGGAGCTGTTTTTT. Its protein product is CASSYWPPNTGELFF. The chain has TRBV6-5 and TRBJ2-2; D is uncertain. This CDR3 comprises 15 residues. The germline V gene has CDR1 MNHEY and CDR2 SVGAGI. Trimming took 1 base from V and 0 from J, leaving 6 bases between them.

This rearrangement joins TRBV7-8 to TRBJ2-1, with 11 nucleotides matching TRBD2. The CDR3 has 16 residues. The V and J ends lost 0 bases and 2 bases, in that order; junction bases with no gene match: 0. From germline, CDR1 is SGHVS and CDR2 FQNEAQ. CDR3 DNA: TGTGCCAGCAGCTTAGCGGGACTAGCGGCCTACAATGAGCAGTTCTTC. It yields the protein CASSLAGLAAYNEQFF.

This chain uses TRBV10-3 with TRBJ2-3; 9 nucleotides line up with TRBD1. V shed 5 bases and J 1 base; nucleotides not matched to a gene: 4. The CDR3 loop spans 15 amino acids. The germline CDR1 and CDR2 sequences are ENHRY and SYGVKD. CDR3 in DNA: TGTGCCATCAGTCCCCGACAGGGGGGCACAGATACGCAGTATTTT. It translates to CAISPRQGGTDTQYF.

The V gene is TRBV28, the J gene TRBJ2-6; D possibly corresponds to TRBD2 (7 bases). The CDR3 loop spans 17 amino acids. Trimming left V 6 bases short and J 0 bases short, with 15 bases between. In germline, CDR1 is MDHEN, CDR2 SYDVKM. CDR3 loop: CASSPGGGSSGANVLTF. The CDR3 region has the DNA TGTGCCAGCAGCCCTGGGGGGGGCTCCTCTGGGGCCAACGTCCTGACTTTC.